The 23 T cell receptor beta chains below were found in one sample sequenced in a study of blood T cell repertoires in COVID-19. TCRdb keeps only in-frame clones here, not all; method: immunoSEQ multiplex PCR. The sample consists of around 110,000 clones, about 80% of them appearing once. The sample consisted of peripheral blood. The receptors derive from a man aged 70 or older with active or convalescent COVID-19.

This chain connects TRBV28 to TRBJ2-7, with a weak D call TRBD1 (6 bases). This CDR3 has 15 residues. Trimming shortened V by 4 bases and J by 3 bases, and 16 bases separated the two germline ends. Germline lookup yields CDR1 MDHEN and CDR2 SYDVKM. CDR3 nucleotide sequence: TGTGCCAGCAGTTACAAAACCGGACAGATCTACGAGCAGTACTTC. Translating gives CASSYKTGQIYEQYF.

The chain combines TRBV6-1 with TRBJ1-6; D is undetermined. V shed 2 bases and J shed 6 bases, with 17 bases lying between them. Germline lookup yields CDR1 MNHNS and CDR2 SASEGT. The CDR3 covers 17 residues. The CDR3 loop is CASSEKDKYASNSPLHF. The CDR3 region has the DNA TGTGCCAGCAGTGAAAAAGACAAATACGCCTCTAATTCACCCCTCCACTTT.

A few counts support this clone. The chain couples TRBV11-2 to TRBJ1-1; 8 nucleotides line up with TRBD1. The length of the CDR3 is 14 residues. V dropped 8 bases and J dropped 6; count of bases not matched to a gene: 11. Germline CDR1 is SGHAT and CDR2 is FQNNGV. Here the CDR3 DNA reads TGTGCCAGCCATCCGACAGGGGTGCGAGCTGAAGCTTTCTTT. Its translation: CASHPTGVRAEAFF.

V gene TRBV9 combines with J gene TRBJ2-2; tentatively, D is TRBD2 (5 bases). CDR3 length equals 15 residues. Germline V gene sequence: CDR1 SGDLS, CDR2 YYNGEE. Trimming removed 2 bases at V and 5 bases at J, with 13 bases between. CDR3 loop: CASSVGIAETGELFF. CDR3 nucleotides: TGTGCCAGCAGCGTCGGGATCGCTGAGACCGGGGAGCTGTTTTTT.

This chain uses TRBV9 with TRBJ2-7, with 7 bases that match TRBD2. The CDR3 has 15 residues. V lost 0 bases, J lost 1 base, and 4 bases stayed unmatched. Looked up from germline, CDR1 is SGDLS and CDR2 is YYNGEE. The CDR3: CASSVGLGGSYEQYF. The CDR3 DNA follows: TGTGCCAGCAGCGTAGGACTCGGGGGGTCCTACGAGCAGTACTTC.

The rearrangement uses TRBV5-5 and TRBJ2-7; 12 nucleotides agree with TRBD1. The CDR3 is made up of 15 amino acids. The trim removed 4 bases at V and 6 bases at J, leaving 8 bases unmatched. Germline V CDR1 and CDR2: SGHKS, YYEKEE (reference sequence). The CDR3 DNA is TGTGCCAGCAGCCTCCAGGGACAGGGGGCAATCGAGCAGTACTTC. Its translation: CASSLQGQGAIEQYF.

The CDR3 protein is CASSLRQGGGTEAFF. CDR3 sequence (DNA): TGTGCCAGCAGCTTAAGGCAGGGAGGCGGCACTGAAGCTTTCTTT. The J gene is TRBJ1-1, the V gene TRBV7-2; the D gene is possibly TRBD1 (5 bases). The CDR3 runs to 15 residues. With 2 bases removed from V and 4 bases from J, the gap between germline ends came to 14 bases. Germline values: CDR1 SGHTA, CDR2 FQGNSA.

The rearrangement links TRBV11-1 to TRBJ2-5; TRBD2 is a possible D gene (7 bases). Trimming pared 5 bases from V and 0 bases from J, leaving 13 bases between. Per germline, CDR1 SGHAT and CDR2 FQDESV (reference sequence). The CDR3 runs 15 residues. Written as DNA, the CDR3 is TGTGCCAGCAGCCCATGGGGGGGCTACCAAGAGACCCAGTACTTC. Translating it yields CASSPWGGYQETQYF. Looking up the rest from reference TRBV11-1 and TRBJ2-5 gives the full variable domain: EAEVAQSPRYKITEKSQAVAFWCDPISGHATLYWYRQILGQGPELLVQFQDESVVDDSQLPKDRFSAERLKGVDSTLKIQPAELGDSAMYLCASSPWGGYQETQYFGPGTRLLVL.

The chain recombines TRBV29-1 with TRBJ1-2; 11 bases match TRBD1. In germline, CDR1 is SQVTM, CDR2 ANQGSEA. V was pared by 6 bases and J by 5 bases, with 5 bases of the junction left unmatched. The CDR3 loop spans 13 amino acids. For the CDR3, the DNA is TGCAGCGTGGATGGACAGGGGGCTTATGGCTACACCTTC. It yields the protein CSVDGQGAYGYTF.

The chain links TRBV19 to TRBJ2-2, with 7 bases lining up with TRBD2. Trimming cost V 3 bases and J 6 bases; bases outside gene matches: 7. The CDR3 length is 15 residues. CDR1 LNHDA and CDR2 SQIVND come from the germline V gene (reference sequence). The CDR3, as DNA: TGTGCCAGTAGTATTAGTGGCGGGAGCGCCGGGGAGCTGTTTTTT. Translating gives CASSISGGSAGELFF.

The chain has TRBV4-2 and TRBJ2-5, with 11 positions matching TRBD2. The CDR3 runs to 19 residues. The V segment lost 2 bases and the J segment 2 bases; nucleotides outside the gene matches: 13. Germline CDR1 reads LGHNA; CDR2 reads YNFKEQ. The CDR3 loop reads CASSQLPGSGTSGQETQYF. CDR3 nucleotides: TGTGCCAGCAGCCAATTACCAGGGAGTGGGACTAGCGGACAAGAGACCCAGTACTTC.

The chain joins TRBV4-3 to TRBJ2-4; perhaps TRBD1 as D (6 bases). Trimming took 3 bases from V and 13 from J, leaving 13 bases between them. CDR1 is LGHNA, CDR2 YSLEER, per germline. The CDR3 extends over 12 amino acids. The CDR3 protein is CASSHSGVGQYF. In nucleotides, the CDR3 is TGCGCCAGCAGCCACTCAGGGGTGGGCCAGTACTTC.

The rearrangement uses TRBV29-1 and TRBJ1-1; TRBD1 is a possible D gene (6 bases). Trimming shortened V by 4 bases and J by 6 bases, and 12 bases separated the two germline ends. CDR1 is SQVTM and CDR2 is ANQGSEA in the germline V gene. CDR3 length: 12 amino acids. The CDR3 nucleotides read TGCAGCGTTGTGGGTGGGGGCGCTGAAGCTTTCTTT. It is translated as CSVVGGGAEAFF.

The chain recombines TRBV24-1 with TRBJ2-5; D unresolved. The CDR3 is made up of 15 amino acids. V was pared by 0 bases and J by 2 bases, with 9 bases between. The germline gives CDR1 KGHDR, CDR2 SFDVKD. Written as DNA, the CDR3 is TGTGCCACCAGTGATTTGTACAGCCAGCAAGAGACCCAGTACTTC. Protein: CATSDLYSQQETQYF.

The genes are TRBV14 and TRBJ1-5; maybe TRBD1 (5 bases). The germline V gene encodes CDR1 SGHDN and CDR2 FVKESK. Trimming pared 4 bases from V and 3 bases from J, leaving 7 bases between. The CDR3 spans 13 residues. CDR3 region: CASSPGLNQPQHF. CDR3 nucleotide sequence: TGTGCCAGCAGCCCAGGGCTCAATCAGCCCCAGCATTTT.

The chain has TRBV25-1 and TRBJ2-5; D is undetermined. V shed 5 bases and J shed 5 bases, with 12 bases lying between them. The CDR3 runs 13 residues. The germline V gene has CDR1 MGHDK and CDR2 SYGVNS. CDR3 sequence: CASSRRSGETQYF. The CDR3 DNA reads TGTGCCAGCAGTAGGCGGTCCGGGGAGACCCAGTACTTC.

This chain uses TRBV10-1 with TRBJ2-2, with 12 bases matching TRBD1. This CDR3 is built from 16 residues. Germline CDR1 reads WNHNN; CDR2 reads SYGVQD (reference sequence). J lost 7 bases, V lost 4 bases, and 7 bases had no gene match. The CDR3 is CASSGDRGRAVGELFF. CDR3 DNA sequence: TGCGCCAGCAGTGGGGACAGGGGGCGCGCGGTCGGGGAGCTGTTTTTT.

The V and J genes are TRBV29-1 and TRBJ2-2, with D maybe TRBD1 (6 bases). CDR3 length equals 12 residues. V lost 6 bases to trimming and J lost 6 bases, with 11 bases between them. CDR1 is SQVTM and CDR2 is ANQGSEA in the germline V gene. The DNA of the CDR3 is TGCAGCGTGAAAACAGGGTCCGGGGAGCTGTTTTTT. It codes for CSVKTGSGELFF.

This clone was observed a few times. The J gene is TRBJ1-1, the V gene TRBV6-1; D not resolved. Germline loops: CDR1 MNHNS, CDR2 SASEGT. The ends were cut back, 3 bases at V and 3 bases at J, with 17 bases in the middle. The CDR3 is 16 amino acids. The CDR3 here is CASSDYRSVQHTEAFF. The CDR3 DNA reads TGTGCCAGCAGTGATTACAGATCCGTCCAGCACACTGAAGCTTTCTTT.

The rearrangement uses TRBV5-1 and TRBJ1-1, with no clear D. Trimming pared 4 bases from V and 2 bases from J, leaving 12 bases between. The germline V gene has CDR1 SGHRS and CDR2 YFSETQ. This CDR3 has 14 residues. CDR3 loop: CASSINSGNTEAFF. DNA for the CDR3: TGCGCCAGCAGCATTAATTCAGGAAACACTGAAGCTTTCTTT.

Written as DNA, the CDR3 is TGTGCCAGCAGTTCCAATCCGGGACAGACGAACACTGAAGCTTTCTTT. Its protein is CASSSNPGQTNTEAFF. The V gene is TRBV28, the J gene TRBJ1-1; 7 bases align to TRBD1. The CDR3 is 16 amino acids. The germline CDR1 and CDR2 sequences are MDHEN and SYDVKM. After removal of 4 bases from V and 1 base from J, the junction contained 9 bases not matched to a gene.

A single count supports this clone. A junction boundary mismatches the germline segment, possibly from a read error. For the CDR3, the DNA is TGTGCCAGCAGGTTGGGGGGACAAACTTACAATGAGCAGTTCTTC. Protein: CASRLGGQTYNEQFF. The J gene is TRBJ2-1, the V gene TRBV5-8; either TRBD1 or TRBD2 may fit D (6 bases each). The CDR3 runs to 15 residues. CDR1 and CDR2 (germline): SGHTS, YDEGEE.

The CDR3 is CASSPIWTELYNEQFF. The DNA of the CDR3 is TGTGCCAGCAGCCCAATATGGACAGAGCTCTACAATGAGCAGTTCTTC. The chain carries TRBV7-9 and TRBJ2-1, with D maybe TRBD1 (6 bases). CDR1 and CDR2 (germline): SEHNR, FQNEAQ (reference sequence). CDR3 length: 16 residues. V dropped 5 bases and J dropped 3 bases, with 17 bases sitting between them.